Shown below are 31 T cell receptor beta chains from a single sample sequenced in a study of T cells in Graves' hyperthyroidism and ophthalmopathy. RNA transcripts provided the source from which TCR beta CDR3 regions were amplified. HTBI primers drove first-round RT-PCR of the TCR CDR3. TCRdb ran MiXCR on the multiplex PCR reads and lists one entry per CDR3 protein. The sample consists of fewer than 600,000 distinct CDR3 sequences, roughly 15% of them appearing once. What was sequenced was blood. The source of these receptors is a woman aged 35 to 49 with Graves' hyperthyroidism.

This clonotype was found many times. V is TRBV5-1 and J is TRBJ1-1; no reliable D call. V was shortened by 3 bases and J by 4 bases, with 10 bases between the two germline ends. In germline, CDR1 is SGHRS, CDR2 YFSETQ. This CDR3 is 13 amino acids long. CDR3 protein: CASSSDTVTEAFF. CDR3 bases: TGCGCCAGCAGCTCCGACACGGTCACTGAAGCTTTCTTT.

This clonotype was seen repeatedly, ten times or more. The chain couples TRBV12-3 or TRBV12-4 to TRBJ2-7; D gene uncertain. The V end lost 6 bases, the J end lost 6 bases, and 12 bases lay between the germline ends. This CDR3 is 12 amino acids long. CDR3 nucleotides: TGTGCCAGCAGCTATGACATCCCCGAGCAGTACTTC. Translating gives CASSYDIPEQYF.

The sample holds many counts of this clonotype. The chain couples TRBV2 to TRBJ2-7; D gene ambiguous. The CDR3 consists of 13 residues. Between the trimmed V and J ends, which lost 7 bases and 1 base, there was a span of 11 bases. In germline, CDR1 is SNHLY, CDR2 FYNNEI. CDR3 DNA: TGTGCCAGCAAGGTGGTGGCTTCCTACGAGCAGTACTTC. This sequence encodes CASKVVASYEQYF.

The CDR3 loop is CASSTSYMNTEAFF. The CDR3 DNA reads TGTGCCAGTAGTACCTCATATATGAACACTGAAGCTTTCTTT. The V and J genes are TRBV19 and TRBJ1-1; D gene uncertain. The CDR3 is 14 amino acids. CDR1 and CDR2 from the germline V gene are LNHDA and SQIVND (reference sequence). V gave up 4 bases and J gave up 0 bases, with 9 bases separating them. Complete variable domain (other parts from reference TRBV19 and TRBJ1-1): DGGITQSPKYLFRKEGQNVTLSCEQNLNHDAMYWYRQDPGQGLRLIYYSQIVNDFQKGDIAEGYSVSREKKESFPLTVTSAQKNPTAFYLCASSTSYMNTEAFFGQGTRLTVV.

This clonotype was observed at least ten times. The chain has TRBV7-9 and TRBJ2-7, with TRBD1 matching over 10 bases. The CDR3 runs to 16 residues. CDR1 is SEHNR and CDR2 is FQNEAQ in the germline V gene (reference sequence). J gave up 4 bases and V 5 bases, and 11 bases lay outside the gene matches. The CDR3 sequence: CASSAPGQGMIYEQYF. The CDR3 nucleotides are TGTGCCAGCAGCGCCCCGGGACAGGGGATGATTTACGAGCAGTACTTC.

This clonotype has just a few counts. This sequence joins TRBV3-1 and TRBJ2-3; 8 bases map to TRBD1. There are 14 residues in the CDR3. Germline CDR1 is LGHDT and CDR2 is YNNKEL (reference sequence). Trimming removed 4 bases from V and 1 base from J; junction bases left unmatched: 1. CDR3 DNA: TGTGCCAGCAGCCGGGACAGGCGCACAGATACGCAGTATTTT. It yields the protein CASSRDRRTDTQYF.

The J gene is TRBJ2-7, the V gene TRBV4-1; a weak D match, TRBD1 (7 bases). The germline gives CDR1 MGHRA, CDR2 YSYEKL. V gave up 4 bases and J gave up 2 bases, with 18 bases separating them. The CDR3 is 16 residues long. CDR3 sequence reads: CASSPRGGTDTYEQYF. CDR3 DNA: TGCGCCAGCAGCCCCCGGGGCGGGACAGACACCTACGAGCAGTACTTC.

This chain uses TRBV10-2 with TRBJ2-7; 7 nucleotides match TRBD2. The germline V gene has CDR1 WSHSY and CDR2 SAAADI. The CDR3 extends over 16 amino acids. J was trimmed by 2 bases and V by 0 bases; bases with no gene match: 7. CDR3: CASSESGGRGAYEQYF. The CDR3 DNA reads as TGCGCCAGCAGTGAGTCGGGGGGGAGGGGAGCCTACGAGCAGTACTTC.

V and J are TRBV11-2 and TRBJ2-1, with D possibly being TRBD2 (6 bases). V lost 4 bases, J lost 6 bases, and 16 bases lay in between. Germline V gene lookup returns CDR1 SGHAT and CDR2 FQNNGV. This CDR3 contains 15 residues. The CDR3, as DNA: TGTGCCAGCAGCTCCCGGTGGAGGGACCCCAATGAGCAGTTCTTC. Encoded protein: CASSSRWRDPNEQFF.

This chain links TRBV12-3 or TRBV12-4 with TRBJ1-2; 9 nucleotides align to TRBD1. The CDR3 spans 15 residues. The ends lost 7 bases at V and 4 bases at J; junction bases unmatched: 10. CDR3 nucleotides: TGTGCCAGCACCCCCGGGACAGGGCGGCTCTATGGCTACACCTTC. Protein: CASTPGTGRLYGYTF.

V and J are TRBV19 and TRBJ2-2; no definite D call. V was pared by 3 bases and J by 1 base, with 6 bases between. The CDR3 totals 14 residues. Germline V gives CDR1 LNHDA, CDR2 SQIVND (reference sequence). For the CDR3, the DNA is TGTGCCAGTAGTATCCACGGGAACACCGGGGAGCTGTTTTTT. Translating it yields CASSIHGNTGELFF.

This clonotype was counted many times. The chain recombines TRBV3-1 with TRBJ2-7; 7 bases line up with TRBD1. Trimming at V came to 2 bases and at J to 6 bases, leaving 4 bases not matched to a gene. The CDR3 is 13 amino acids. The germline CDR1 and CDR2 sequences are LGHDT and YNNKEL (reference sequence). CDR3 loop: CASSQRGPVEQYF. Here the CDR3 DNA reads TGTGCCAGCAGCCAAAGGGGGCCGGTCGAGCAGTACTTC.

This clonotype was observed many times. V gene TRBV30 combines with J gene TRBJ1-2, with 7 positions matching TRBD1. V trimming: 5 bases; J trimming: 0 bases; junction bases outside the gene matches: 6. CDR3 length equals 14 residues. Germline CDR1 reads GTSNPN; CDR2 reads SVGIG (reference sequence). CDR3 sequence (DNA): TGTGCCTGGCACCCAACAGGGGCTAACTATGGCTACACCTTC. Translation: CAWHPTGANYGYTF.

This clonotype occurred many times. This rearrangement joins TRBV24-1 to TRBJ2-7; 8 bases match TRBD1. This CDR3 region has 15 residues. CDR1 and CDR2 (germline): KGHDR, SFDVKD. V was pared by 2 bases and J by 2 bases, with 4 bases of the junction left unmatched. CDR3 nucleotides: TGTGCCACCAGTGATTCAAGACAGGGGCCCTACGAGCAGTACTTC. This gives the protein CATSDSRQGPYEQYF.

This clonotype occurred a few times. The chain recombines TRBV27 with TRBJ2-1; D not resolved. V was trimmed by 5 bases and J by 6 bases, leaving 11 bases between them. The CDR3 totals 13 residues. Per germline, CDR1 MNHEY and CDR2 SMNVEV (reference sequence). CDR3 DNA sequence: TGTGCCAGCAGTACTCACCGCGTCAATGAGCAGTTCTTC. Protein: CASSTHRVNEQFF.

The J gene is TRBJ1-1, the V gene TRBV7-6, with 7 bases that match TRBD1. There are 13 residues in the CDR3. Germline V gives CDR1 SGHVS, CDR2 FNYEAQ. V lost 5 bases, J lost 8 bases, and 8 bases stayed unmatched. The DNA for the CDR3 is TGTGCCAGCAGCAGAGACAGGGTGTCGGAAGCTTTCTTT. Protein: CASSRDRVSEAFF.

This clonotype was seen a few times. The V and J genes are TRBV28 and TRBJ1-4; 9 positions agree with TRBD1. CDR1 and CDR2 from the germline V gene are MDHEN and SYDVKM. V shed 8 bases and J 7 bases; nucleotides not matched to a gene: 2. CDR3 length equals 12 residues. CDR3: CASSTGGEKLFF. CDR3 DNA: TGTGCCAGCTCGACAGGGGGTGAAAAACTGTTTTTT.

This clonotype showed up just a few times. The chain recombines TRBV29-1 with TRBJ2-5; the D gene is possibly TRBD2 (5 bases). This CDR3 spans 12 amino acids. Looked up from germline, CDR1 is SQVTM and CDR2 is ANQGSEA. Trimming pared 4 bases from V and 2 bases from J, leaving 8 bases between. The CDR3: CSVGEGQETQYF. For the CDR3, the DNA is TGCAGCGTTGGAGAGGGACAAGAGACCCAGTACTTC.

The chain joins TRBV7-2 to TRBJ2-3, with D possibly matching TRBD2 (6 bases). CDR1 SGHTA and CDR2 FQGNSA come from the germline V gene. The V end lost 6 bases, the J end lost 2 bases, and 21 bases lay between the germline ends. This CDR3 region has 17 residues. CDR3 sequence reads: CASRLFDGGLPTDTQYF. As DNA, the CDR3 is TGTGCCAGCAGACTTTTCGACGGAGGGCTCCCCACAGATACGCAGTATTTT.

This chain links TRBV10-3 with TRBJ1-5; D perhaps matches TRBD1 (6 bases). The CDR3 runs to 14 residues. The V end lost 3 bases, the J end lost 2 bases, and 8 bases lay between the germline ends. Germline V gives CDR1 ENHRY, CDR2 SYGVKD. In DNA, the CDR3 is TGTGCCATCAGTGAACAGGGTGGCAATCAGCCCCAGCATTTT. Encoded protein: CAISEQGGNQPQHF.

This clonotype was seen at least ten times. V gene TRBV7-2 combines with J gene TRBJ2-7; 7 bases line up with TRBD2. The germline CDR1 and CDR2 sequences are SGHTA and FQGNSA. After removal of 2 bases from V and 3 bases from J, the junction contained 16 bases not matched to a gene. This CDR3 has 18 residues. The CDR3 coding sequence is TGTGCCAGCAGCTTATTAGGTCCTCTAGCGGTAGGTGACTACGAGCAGTACTTC. Translating gives CASSLLGPLAVGDYEQYF.

This clonotype was picked up many times. The rearrangement uses TRBV28 and TRBJ1-1; D is unresolved. Per the germline V gene, CDR1 is MDHEN and CDR2 is SYDVKM. This CDR3 region has 14 residues. V lost 5 bases and J 1 base, leaving 11 bases between the germline ends. The CDR3 region has the DNA TGTGCCAGCAGTCACCCCGCCGGGAACACTGAAGCTTTCTTT. Translation gives CASSHPAGNTEAFF.

This clonotype appeared many times. This sequence joins TRBV28 and TRBJ1-3; TRBD1 matches at 9 bases. The junction had 8 bases not matched to a gene; V was cut back by 4 bases and J by 4 bases. CDR1 MDHEN and CDR2 SYDVKM come from the germline V gene. CDR3 length: 16 residues. The CDR3 loop reads CASSYAPGQGGNTIYF. Here the CDR3 DNA reads TGTGCCAGCAGTTACGCCCCGGGACAGGGAGGAAACACCATATATTTT.

This clonotype has ten or more counts. The genes are TRBV2 and TRBJ1-2, with 9 positions matching TRBD1. The CDR3 is made up of 16 amino acids. Trimming removed 10 bases from V and 0 bases from J; junction bases left unmatched: 12. Germline V gives CDR1 SNHLY, CDR2 FYNNEI. CDR3 nucleotide sequence: TGTGCCATCCCGGCGGGACAGGGTCCTCCTAACTATGGCTACACCTTC. Its protein product is CAIPAGQGPPNYGYTF.

The chain couples TRBV24-1 to TRBJ2-1, with D tentatively TRBD1 (7 bases). The V gene lost 3 bases and the J gene lost 2 bases, with 10 bases spanning the gap. Germline-derived CDR1 and CDR2 are KGHDR and SFDVKD. The CDR3 has 15 amino acids. The CDR3: CATSDPGGPYNEQFF. Written as DNA, the CDR3 is TGTGCCACCAGTGATCCAGGGGGGCCCTACAATGAGCAGTTCTTC.

This clonotype occurred many times. CDR3 amino acids: CASSLQGTSNQPQHF. CDR3 bases: TGTGCCAGCAGTTTACAGGGGACTAGCAATCAGCCCCAGCATTTT. This chain uses TRBV12-3 or TRBV12-4 with TRBJ1-5; D is perhaps TRBD1 (6 bases). The CDR3 consists of 15 residues. The V gene lost 2 bases and the J gene lost 0 bases, with 8 bases spanning the gap.

The CDR3 sequence is CASSEVGGTYNEQFF. The CDR3, as DNA: TGTGCCAGCAGTGAAGTTGGTGGGACCTACAATGAGCAGTTCTTC. This chain links TRBV2 with TRBJ2-1; D gene ambiguous. The CDR3 consists of 15 residues. Germline V gene data show CDR1 as SNHLY and CDR2 as FYNNEI. Deletions cut 1 base from V and 2 bases from J, with 9 bases between.

This clonotype turned up a few times. The CDR3 sequence: CATSDPRRGLETQYF. The DNA of the CDR3 is TGTGCCACCAGTGATCCCCGTAGGGGGCTGGAGACCCAGTACTTC. The genes are TRBV24-1 and TRBJ2-5; the match to TRBD1 covers 7 bases. Trimming removed 3 bases from V and 5 bases from J; junction bases left unmatched: 8. CDR1 and CDR2 from the germline V gene are KGHDR and SFDVKD. This CDR3 spans 15 amino acids.

The J gene is TRBJ2-3, the V gene TRBV9; 11 nucleotides line up with TRBD2. This CDR3 is 18 amino acids long. Germline CDR1 reads SGDLS; CDR2 reads YYNGEE. V trimming: 4 bases; J trimming: 4 bases; junction bases outside the gene matches: 14. The CDR3 DNA reads as TGTGCCAGCAGCATCACTAGCGGGAGTGGATCCGGCCCAGATACGCAGTATTTT. This encodes CASSITSGSGSGPDTQYF. The full variable domain, its missing parts supplied by reference TRBV9 and TRBJ2-3, is DSGVTQTPKHLITATGQRVTLRCSPRSGDLSVYWYQQSLDQGLQFLIQYYNGEERAKGNILERFSAQQFPDLHSELNLSSLELGDSALYFCASSITSGSGSGPDTQYFGPGTRLTVL.

This clonotype showed up just a few times. The chain recombines TRBV5-1 with TRBJ2-7, with 7 bases matching TRBD1. Trimming took 1 base from V and 8 from J; bases not matched to a gene: 12. Germline V gives CDR1 SGHRS, CDR2 YFSETQ. This CDR3 has 15 residues. The CDR3 is CASSLSGTDPTKQYF. The CDR3 DNA is TGCGCCAGCAGCTTGAGTGGGACAGATCCTACGAAGCAGTACTTC.

This clonotype showed up many times. This chain uses TRBV7-9 with TRBJ2-7; TRBD2 matches at 13 bases. V shed 6 bases and J 7 bases; nucleotides not matched to a gene: 12. The CDR3 loop spans 16 amino acids. Germline V gives CDR1 SEHNR, CDR2 FQNEAQ (reference sequence). CDR3 sequence (DNA): TGTGCCAGCAGACCAACTAGCGGGAGGGCCTTTTGGGAGCAGTACTTC. It is translated as CASRPTSGRAFWEQYF.